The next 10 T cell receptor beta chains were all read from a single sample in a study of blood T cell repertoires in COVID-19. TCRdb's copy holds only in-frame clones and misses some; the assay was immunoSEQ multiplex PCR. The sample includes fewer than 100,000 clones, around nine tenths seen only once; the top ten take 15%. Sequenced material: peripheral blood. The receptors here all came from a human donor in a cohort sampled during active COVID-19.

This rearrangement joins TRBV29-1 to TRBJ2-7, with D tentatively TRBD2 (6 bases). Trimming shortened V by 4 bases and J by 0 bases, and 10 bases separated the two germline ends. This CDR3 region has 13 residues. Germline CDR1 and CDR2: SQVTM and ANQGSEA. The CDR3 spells CSVGTGDSYEQYF. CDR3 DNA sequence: TGCAGCGTTGGGACGGGGGACTCCTACGAGCAGTACTTC.

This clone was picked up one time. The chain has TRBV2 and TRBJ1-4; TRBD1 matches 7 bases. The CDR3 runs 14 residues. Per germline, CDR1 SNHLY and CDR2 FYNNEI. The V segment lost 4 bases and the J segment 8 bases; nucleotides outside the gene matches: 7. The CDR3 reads CASSGGTVGEKLFF. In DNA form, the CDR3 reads TGTGCCAGCAGTGGGGGGACAGTGGGGGAAAAACTGTTTTTT. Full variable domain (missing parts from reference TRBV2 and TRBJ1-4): EPEVTQTPSHQVTQMGQEVILRCVPISNHLYFYWYRQILGQKVEFLVSFYNNEISEKSEIFDDQFSVERPDGSNFTLKIRSTKLEDSAMYFCASSGGTVGEKLFFGSGTQLSVL.

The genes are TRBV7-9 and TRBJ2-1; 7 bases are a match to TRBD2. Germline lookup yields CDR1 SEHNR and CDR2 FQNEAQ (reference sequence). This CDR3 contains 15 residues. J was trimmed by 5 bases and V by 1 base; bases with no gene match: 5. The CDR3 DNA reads TGTGCCAGCAGCTTAGGGGGAGGGCCCCACAATGAGCAGTTCTTC. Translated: CASSLGGGPHNEQFF.

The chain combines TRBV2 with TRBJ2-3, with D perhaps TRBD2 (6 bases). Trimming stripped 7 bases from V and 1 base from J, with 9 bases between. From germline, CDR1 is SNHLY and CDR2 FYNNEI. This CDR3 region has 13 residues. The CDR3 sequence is CASNSGGTDTQYF. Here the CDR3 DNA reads TGTGCCAGCAACTCGGGGGGCACAGATACGCAGTATTTT.

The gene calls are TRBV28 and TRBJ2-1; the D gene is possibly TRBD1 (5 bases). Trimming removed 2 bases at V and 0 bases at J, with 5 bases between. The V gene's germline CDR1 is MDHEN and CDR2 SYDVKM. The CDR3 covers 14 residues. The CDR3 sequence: CASSLGHSYNEQFF. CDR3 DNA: TGTGCCAGCAGTTTAGGACACTCCTACAATGAGCAGTTCTTC.

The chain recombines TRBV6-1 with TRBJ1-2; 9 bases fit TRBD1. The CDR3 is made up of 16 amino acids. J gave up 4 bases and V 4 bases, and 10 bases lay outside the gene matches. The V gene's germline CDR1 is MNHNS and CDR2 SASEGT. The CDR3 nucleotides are TGTGCCAGCAGTGCGCTCCCGGGACAGGGAACCTATGGCTACACCTTC. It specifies CASSALPGQGTYGYTF.

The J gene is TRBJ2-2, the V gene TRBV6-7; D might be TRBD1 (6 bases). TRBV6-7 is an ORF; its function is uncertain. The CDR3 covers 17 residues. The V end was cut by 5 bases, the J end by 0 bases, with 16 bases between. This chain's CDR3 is CASSQRVGQPNTGELFF. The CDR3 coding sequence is TGTGCCAGCAGTCAACGAGTGGGACAACCGAACACCGGGGAGCTGTTTTTT.

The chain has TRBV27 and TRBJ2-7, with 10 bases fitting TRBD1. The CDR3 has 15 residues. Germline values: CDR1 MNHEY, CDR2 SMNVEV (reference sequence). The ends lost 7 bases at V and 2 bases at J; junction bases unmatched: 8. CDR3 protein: CASKLRTGGPYEQYF. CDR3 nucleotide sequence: TGTGCCAGCAAACTAAGGACAGGGGGACCCTACGAGCAGTACTTC.

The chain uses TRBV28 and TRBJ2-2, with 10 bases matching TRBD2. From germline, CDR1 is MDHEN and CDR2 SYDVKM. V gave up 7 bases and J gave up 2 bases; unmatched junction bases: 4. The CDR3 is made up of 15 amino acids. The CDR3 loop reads CASIRLAGNTGELFF. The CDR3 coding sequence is TGTGCCAGCATTCGACTAGCGGGTAACACCGGGGAGCTGTTTTTT.

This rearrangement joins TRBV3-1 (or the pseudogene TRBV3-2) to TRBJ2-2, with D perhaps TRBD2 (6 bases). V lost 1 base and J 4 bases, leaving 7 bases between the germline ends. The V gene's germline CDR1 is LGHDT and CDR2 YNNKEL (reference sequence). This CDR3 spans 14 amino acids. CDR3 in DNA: TGTGCCAGCAGCCAAGGACTAGTCACCGGGGAGCTGTTTTTT. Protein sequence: CASSQGLVTGELFF.